This T cell receptor (beta chain) was obtained from a study of T cells in tumors after PD-1 blockade. The wider study: Either cemiplimab 350 mg every 2 weeks or pembrolizumab 200 mg every 3 weeks was given.

A note on this clone: No antigen is known for it.

Study-wide findings and caveats: About 40% of tumor TCR clonotypes were also found in blood.

The ends were cut back, 4 bases at V and 0 bases at J, with 10 bases in the middle. The CDR3 sequence is 15 residues long. Per the germline V gene, CDR1 is SEHNR and CDR2 is FQNEAQ (reference sequence). Generated by immunoSEQ multiplex PCR, the TCRdb table keeps only in-frame clones and is missing some. The sample gives 60,000 to 65,000 clones, about 74% of which show up once; about 4.4% is in the top ten. J is TRBJ2-1 and V is TRBV7-9; D may be TRBD2 (5 bases). Sequencing was performed on PBMCs, taken after anti-PD-1 treatment. This clonotype was obtained from a human donor with basal cell carcinoma. As DNA, the CDR3 is TGTGCCAGCAGCTCGGGATTTGGCTCCTACAATGAGCAGTTCTTC. Residues: CASSSGFGSYNEQFF.